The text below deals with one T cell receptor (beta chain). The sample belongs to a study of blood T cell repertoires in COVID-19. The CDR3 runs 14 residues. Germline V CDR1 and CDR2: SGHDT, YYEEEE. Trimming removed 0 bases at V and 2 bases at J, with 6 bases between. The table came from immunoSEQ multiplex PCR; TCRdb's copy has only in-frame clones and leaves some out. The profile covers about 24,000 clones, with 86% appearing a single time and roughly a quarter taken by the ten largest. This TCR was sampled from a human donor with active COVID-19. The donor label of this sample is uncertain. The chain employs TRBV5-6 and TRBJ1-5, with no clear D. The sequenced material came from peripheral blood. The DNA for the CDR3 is TGTGCCAGCAGCTTGGGCGTGGGCAATCAGCCCCAGCATTTT. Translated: CASSLGVGNQPQHF.